These T cell receptor beta chains were read from a single sample in a study of blood T cell repertoires in COVID-19. TCRdb's copy holds only in-frame clones and misses some; the assay was immunoSEQ multiplex PCR. The sample has about 250,000 clones, roughly four fifths seen once. Sequenced input: peripheral blood. The receptors come from a woman between 65 and 79 years old with acute or convalescent COVID-19. CDR3s include the opening cysteine and the closing phenylalanine or tryptophan. A D gene is named only where the DNA matches it firmly. Clone size is given for some rows only: seen once, a few or many times, or a class if the clone is expanded.

. | TRBJ1-1 | TRBV6-6 | few | TGTGCCAGCAGTTACAGAAAGGGGGTGAACACTGAAGCTTTCTTT | CASSYRKGVNTEAFF
TRBD1 | TRBJ1-5 | TRBV5-4 | . | TGTGCCAGCAGCTGGGGGGGCCGACAGGGGAGTCAGCCCCAGCATTTT | CASSWGGRQGSQPQHF
. | TRBJ1-2 | TRBV5-4 | . | TGTGCCAGCAGCTTCAGGACAGACTATGGCTACACCTTC | CASSFRTDYGYTF
. | TRBJ1-2 | TRBV25-1 | . | TGTGCCAGCAGGGGGGGGGTAAGCTATGGCTACACCTTC | CASRGGVSYGYTF
TRBD1 | TRBJ1-4 | TRBV7-4 | few | TGTGCCAGCAGCTTGGTGCCGGACAGGGGAAGGGAAAAACTGTTTTTT | CASSLVPDRGREKLFF
TRBD1 | TRBJ1-2 | TRBV19 | . | TGTGCCAGTAGTCTGAGACAGGGGGGCCTTTCCTATGGCTACACCTTC | CASSLRQGGLSYGYTF
. | TRBJ2-5 | TRBV7-2 | once | TGTGCCAGCAGCCCCCCAGGTGCGGGGAAAGAGACCCAGTACTTC | CASSPPGAGKETQYF
TRBD2 | TRBJ2-5 | TRBV6-5 | . | TGTGCCAGCAGTTACAGTTCTAGCGGGGTGGGGGCCCAGTACTTC | CASSYSSSGVGAQYF
. | TRBJ1-1 | TRBV19 | . | TGTGCCAGTAGTATTGACAGTATGAACACTGAAGCTTTCTTT | CASSIDSMNTEAFF
. | TRBJ1-6 | TRBV5-1 | . | TGCGCCAGCAGCTTGTGGGAGGAAAATTCACCCCTCCACTTT | CASSLWEENSPLHF
TRBD2 | TRBJ2-3 | TRBV20-1 | . | TGCAGTGCTAGTGGTCTAGCGGGGGGCCCGGATACGCAGTATTTT | CSASGLAGGPDTQYF
. | TRBJ1-2 | TRBV10-1 | . | TGCGCCAGCAGTGACGGGCTGCGGGGAGGCTACACCTTC | CASSDGLRGGYTF
TRBD1 | TRBJ1-5 | TRBV6-5 | . | TGTGCCAGTACGGACAGGGTTGGCAATCAGCCCCAGCATTTT | CASTDRVGNQPQHF
TRBD2 | TRBJ2-5 | TRBV19 | . | TGTGCCAGTAGTCAACTAGCGGGGGTCCAAGAGACCCAGTACTTC | CASSQLAGVQETQYF
TRBD1 | TRBJ1-5 | TRBV4-2 | . | TGTGCCAGCAGCCCCCAGGGGGCGCGAAATCAGCCCCAGCATTTT | CASSPQGARNQPQHF
. | TRBJ2-7 | TRBV5-1 | . | TGCGCCAGCAGCTTGGACTCCCAATACGAGCAGTACTTC | CASSLDSQYEQYF
. | TRBJ2-7 | TRBV12-5 | . | TGTGCTAGTGGTTTGCGGCAGGCGAAGTCCGAGCAGTACTTC | CASGLRQAKSEQYF
TRBD1 | TRBJ2-5 | TRBV27 | . | TGTGCCAGCAGTCCAAACACACCTTGGACAGGGAAGGCCCAGTACTTC | CASSPNTPWTGKAQYF
. | TRBJ1-2 | TRBV28 | . | TGTGCCAGCAGTCCCCAGGGGAGGGATGGCTACACCTTC | CASSPQGRDGYTF
. | TRBJ1-2 | TRBV29-1 | . | TGCAGCGTCCAAGAGGGCGGCTATGGCTACACCTTC | CSVQEGGYGYTF
TRBD1 | TRBJ1-4 | TRBV9 | . | TGTGCCAGCAGCGTAGAACAGGGGGGGAGTGAAAAACTGTTTTTT | CASSVEQGGSEKLFF
. | TRBJ2-7 | TRBV12-3/TRBV12-4 | . | TGTGCCAGCAGTTTACGGGGGAGCTACGAGCAGTACTTC | CASSLRGSYEQYF
. | TRBJ1-3 | TRBV7-2 | . | TGTGCCAGCAGCCAAAAACTTGGAAACACCATATATTTT | CASSQKLGNTIYF
TRBD1 | TRBJ2-2 | TRBV5-1 | . | TGCGCCAGCAGCTCCTACTCGACAGGGGGCTCCGGGGAGCTGTTTTTT | CASSSYSTGGSGELFF
TRBD1 | TRBJ1-6 | TRBV30 | . | TGTGCCTGGAGGGGGACAGGGGGGAGCTCCTATAATTCACCCCTCCACTTT | CAWRGTGGSSYNSPLHF
TRBD1 | TRBJ1-6 | TRBV15 | . | TGTGCCACCAGCAGAGACAGGGGGAGTTCACCCCTCCACTTT | CATSRDRGSSPLHF
. | TRBJ1-1 | TRBV7-6 | . | TGTGCCAGCAGCGGTTCGCCCACAGGGAACACTGAAGCTTTCTTT | CASSGSPTGNTEAFF
. | TRBJ2-7 | TRBV4-2 | . | TGTGCCAGCAGCCGAGAGGACTCCTATTACTACGAGCAGTACTTC | CASSREDSYYYEQYF
. | TRBJ1-6 | TRBV3-1/TRBV3-2 | once | TGTGCCAGCAGCCAAGCCTTTGAGAATTCACCCCTCCACTTT | CASSQAFENSPLHF
TRBD1 | TRBJ1-1 | TRBV3-1/TRBV3-2 | . | TGTGCCAGCAGCCAAGAACGGTTAACAGGGGGTGCCACTGAAGCTTTCTTT | CASSQERLTGGATEAFF
TRBD1 | TRBJ2-2 | TRBV9 | . | TGTGCCAGCAGCGCAGGGACAGGGGCGACCGGGGAGCTGTTTTTT | CASSAGTGATGELFF
. | TRBJ2-7 | TRBV7-9 | . | TGTGCCAGCAGCCCCATGTCGGGGGACCACTCCTACGAGCAGTACTTC | CASSPMSGDHSYEQYF
TRBD1 | TRBJ2-7 | TRBV5-1 | . | TGCGCCAGCAGATTTGGGACAGGGGTCTACGAGCAGTACTTC | CASRFGTGVYEQYF
TRBD2 | TRBJ2-3 | TRBV3-1/TRBV3-2 | . | TGTGCCAGCAGCCCGACGGGGGGGCTTTCCACAGATACGCAGTATTTT | CASSPTGGLSTDTQYF
TRBD1 | TRBJ1-4 | TRBV10-3 | . | TGTGCCATCAGTGATAGCAGGGGGCGGTCGGCTAATGAAAAACTGTTTTTT | CAISDSRGRSANEKLFF
. | TRBJ1-1 | TRBV30 | . | TGTGCCTGGAGCCCAGGATCCATGAACACTGAAGCTTTCTTT | CAWSPGSMNTEAFF
. | TRBJ2-5 | TRBV6-5 | . | TGTGCCAGCATCAAAGGCGGGAAACAAGAGACCCAGTACTTC | CASIKGGKQETQYF
. | TRBJ1-5 | TRBV4-2 | . | TGTGCCAGCAGCCAAGATCTCGGAGGGGGCAATCAGCCCCAGCATTTT | CASSQDLGGGNQPQHF
. | TRBJ1-5 | TRBV10-3 | . | TGTGCCATCAGTGAGGTGGGAGAAGGTCAGCCCCAGCATTTT | CAISEVGEGQPQHF
TRBD1 | TRBJ1-4 | TRBV7-9 | . | TGTGCCAGCAGCTTGAGGCAGGGGGCGACGGAAAAACTGTTTTTT | CASSLRQGATEKLFF
TRBD2 | TRBJ2-1 | TRBV4-3 | . | TGCGCCAGCAGCCACACTAGCGGGGGAAGCTCCTACAATGAGCAGTTCTTC | CASSHTSGGSSYNEQFF
. | TRBJ1-2 | TRBV18 | . | TGTGCCAGCTCACCGCTTCGGGGGGAAGGTGGCTACACCTTC | CASSPLRGEGGYTF
TRBD2 | TRBJ2-1 | TRBV9 | . | TGTGCCAGCAGCGGGGTAACCACCGGGACTACGGGTTTGAACGATGAGCAGTTCTTC | CASSGVTTGTTGLNDEQFF
TRBD2 | TRBJ2-4 | TRBV19 | . | TGTGCCAGTAAAAATCGTCGGGGAGTGGGCGGGGGGATCGACAAAAACATTCAGTACTTC | CASKNRRGVGGGIDKNIQYF